This TCR beta chain stems from a study of blood T cell repertoires in COVID-19. Assay: immunoSEQ multiplex PCR; the TCRdb copy retains only in-frame clones and omits some. The data hold 52,000 or so clones, with 86% observed a single time. This clone was observed once. The V and J ends lost 6 bases and 4 bases, in that order; junction bases with no gene match: 6. The CDR3 spans 14 residues. Germline V gene data show CDR1 as MNHNY and CDR2 as SVGAGI (reference sequence). The clonotype comes from a man at least 80 years old with acute or convalescent COVID-19. The sequenced sample was peripheral blood. The V call is TRBV6-6, the J call TRBJ1-2; 9 bases line up with TRBD1. The DNA for the CDR3 is TGTGCCAGCAGCCCCGGGACAGGGAGCTATGGCTACACCTTC. Translation gives CASSPGTGSYGYTF.